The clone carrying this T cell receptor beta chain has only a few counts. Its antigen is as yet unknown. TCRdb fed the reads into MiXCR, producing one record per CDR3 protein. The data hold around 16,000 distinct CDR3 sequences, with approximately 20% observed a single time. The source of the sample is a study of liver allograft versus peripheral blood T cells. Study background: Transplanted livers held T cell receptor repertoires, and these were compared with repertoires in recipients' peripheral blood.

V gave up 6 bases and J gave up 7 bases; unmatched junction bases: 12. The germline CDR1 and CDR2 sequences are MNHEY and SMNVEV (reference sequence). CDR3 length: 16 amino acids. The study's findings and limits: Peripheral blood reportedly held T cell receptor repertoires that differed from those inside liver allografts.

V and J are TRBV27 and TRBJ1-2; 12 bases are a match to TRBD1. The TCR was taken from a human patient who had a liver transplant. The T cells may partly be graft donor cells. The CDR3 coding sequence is TGTGCCAGCAGCCGAAATTCCGGGACAGGGGGCTCTGGCTACACCTTC. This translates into CASSRNSGTGGSGYTF.